This T cell receptor beta chain is drawn from a study of CXCR3-negative and CXCR3-positive naive CD8 T cells. In the study overall: Each library gave roughly 1.4 +/- 0.3 million of approximately 150 million TRB reads.

A word on this clonotype: Antigen: not known.

The TRB libraries of cDNA were built by UMI-labeled 5' RACE. TCRdb re-called the 5' RACE reads, yielding one record per CDR3 amino acid sequence without DNA. Across nearly 45,000 distinct CDR3 sequences, the top ten clones capture roughly 14% of the sample. Whole-study results and caveats: Memory CD8+ cells showed much lower diversity, while both naive subsets were comparably high. Within a donor, both naive subsets shared TRBV-TRBJ usage, unlike memory cells.

The germline gives CDR1 MDHEN, CDR2 SYDVKM. CDR3 length: 14 residues. Every subset of CD8+ T cells was sorted in triplicate at 300,000 cells each. The sequence was obtained from a human donor in good health. Some clones in this sample may be carry-over from other donors' samples. The rearrangement links TRBV28 to TRBJ2-7; TCRdb selects TRBD1, and the lack of DNA leaves this call unchecked. The sample comprised memory CD8+ T cells from blood. The CDR3 reads CASSAGTGLYEQYF. The variable domain in full, completed from reference TRBV28 and TRBJ2-7, reads DVKVTQSSRYLVKRTGEKVFLECVQDMDHENMFWYRQDPGLGLRLIYFSYDVKMKEKGDIPEGYSVSREKKERFSLILESASTNQTSMYLCASSAGTGLYEQYFGPGTRLTVT.